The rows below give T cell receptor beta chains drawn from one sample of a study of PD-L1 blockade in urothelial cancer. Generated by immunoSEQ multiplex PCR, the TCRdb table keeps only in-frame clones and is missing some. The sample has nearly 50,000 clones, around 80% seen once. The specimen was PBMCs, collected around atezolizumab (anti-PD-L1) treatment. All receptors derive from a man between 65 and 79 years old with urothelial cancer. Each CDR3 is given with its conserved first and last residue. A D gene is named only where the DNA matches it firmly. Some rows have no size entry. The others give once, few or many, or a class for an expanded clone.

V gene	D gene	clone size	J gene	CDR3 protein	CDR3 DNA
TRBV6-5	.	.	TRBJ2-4	CASSYRGNGAKNIQYF	TGTGCCAGCAGTTACAGGGGGAACGGGGCCAAAAACATTCAGTACTTC
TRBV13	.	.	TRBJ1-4	CASSLSTNEKLFF	TGTGCCAGCAGCTTGTCGACTAATGAAAAACTGTTTTTT
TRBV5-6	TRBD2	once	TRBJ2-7	CASSSYSGSKEQYF	TGTGCCAGCAGCTCTTATAGCGGGAGTAAAGAGCAGTACTTC
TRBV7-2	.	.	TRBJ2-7	CASSPVSASYEQYF	TGTGCCAGCAGCCCCGTGAGTGCGTCCTACGAGCAGTACTTC
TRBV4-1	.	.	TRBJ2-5	CASSPRTGLETQYF	TGCGCCAGCAGCCCTAGAACGGGTCTAGAGACCCAGTACTTC
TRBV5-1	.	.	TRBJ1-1	CASSLERENTEAFF	TGCGCCAGCAGCTTGGAGAGGGAGAACACTGAAGCTTTCTTT
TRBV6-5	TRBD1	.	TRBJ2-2	CASSYSTGVPGELFF	TGTGCCAGCAGTTACTCCACAGGGGTCCCCGGGGAGCTGTTTTTT
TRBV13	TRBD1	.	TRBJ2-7	CASSQGQQYEQYF	TGTGCCAGCAGCCAGGGACAGCAATACGAGCAGTACTTC
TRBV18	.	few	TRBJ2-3	CASSPRDTQYF	TGTGCCAGCTCACCGAGAGATACGCAGTATTTT
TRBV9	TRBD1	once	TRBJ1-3	CASSVVTGTGNTIYF	TGTGCCAGCAGCGTAGTGACAGGGACTGGAAACACCATATATTTT
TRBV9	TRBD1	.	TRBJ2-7	CASSVAGQGVGEQYF	TGTGCCAGCAGCGTAGCGGGACAGGGGGTGGGGGAGCAGTACTTC
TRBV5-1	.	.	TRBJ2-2	CASSFMGSRVTGELFF	TGCGCCAGCAGTTTCATGGGGTCGCGGGTGACCGGGGAGCTGTTTTTT
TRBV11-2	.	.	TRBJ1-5	CASSLNDNNQPQHF	TGTGCCAGCAGCTTAAATGACAACAATCAGCCCCAGCATTTT
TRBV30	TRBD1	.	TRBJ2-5	CAWSVQGLETQYF	TGTGCCTGGAGTGTACAGGGGCTGGAGACCCAGTACTTC
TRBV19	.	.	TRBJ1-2	CASHQGRNYGYTF	TGTGCCAGCCACCAGGGGCGGAACTATGGCTACACCTTC
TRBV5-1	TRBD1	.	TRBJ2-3	CASSRGQGNTDTQYF	TGCGCCAGCAGCCGTGGACAGGGGAACACAGATACGCAGTATTTT
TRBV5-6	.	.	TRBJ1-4	CASSFKGSGNEKLFF	TGTGCCAGCAGCTTTAAGGGGTCCGGAAATGAAAAACTGTTTTTT